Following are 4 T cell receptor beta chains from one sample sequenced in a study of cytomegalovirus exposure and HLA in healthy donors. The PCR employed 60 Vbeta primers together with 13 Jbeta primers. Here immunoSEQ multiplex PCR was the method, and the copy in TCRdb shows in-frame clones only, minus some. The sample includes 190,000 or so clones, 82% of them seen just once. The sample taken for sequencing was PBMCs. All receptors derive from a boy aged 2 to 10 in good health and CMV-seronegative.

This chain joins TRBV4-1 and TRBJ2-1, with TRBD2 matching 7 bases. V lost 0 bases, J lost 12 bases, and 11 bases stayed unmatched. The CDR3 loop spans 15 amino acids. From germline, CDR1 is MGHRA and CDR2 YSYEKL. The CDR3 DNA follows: TGCGCCAGCAGCCAAGAAAGGAGCGGGGCAAGGGGGCAGTTCTTC. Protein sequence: CASSQERSGARGQFF.

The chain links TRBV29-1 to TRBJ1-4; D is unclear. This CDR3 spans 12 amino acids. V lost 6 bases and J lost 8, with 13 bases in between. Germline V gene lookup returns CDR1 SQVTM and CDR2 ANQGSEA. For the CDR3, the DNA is TGCAGCGTATCCGGGAGGGAAGAAAAACTGTTTTTT. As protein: CSVSGREEKLFF. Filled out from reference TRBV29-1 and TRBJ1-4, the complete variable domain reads SAVISQKPSRDICQRGTSLTIQCQVDSQVTMMFWYRQQPGQSLTLIATANQGSEATYESGFVIDKFPISRPNLTFSTLTVSNMSPEDSSIYLCSVSGREEKLFFGSGTQLSVL.

The CDR3 region has the DNA TGCAGTGCTACAGCCCAGGGGCCAGACACCTTC. It specifies CSATAQGPDTF. The V call is TRBV20-1, the J call TRBJ1-2; D possibly corresponds to TRBD1 (6 bases). The V gene lost 4 bases and the J gene lost 12 bases, with 15 bases spanning the gap. Germline CDR1 DFQATT, CDR2 SNEGSKA (reference sequence). The CDR3 runs 11 residues.

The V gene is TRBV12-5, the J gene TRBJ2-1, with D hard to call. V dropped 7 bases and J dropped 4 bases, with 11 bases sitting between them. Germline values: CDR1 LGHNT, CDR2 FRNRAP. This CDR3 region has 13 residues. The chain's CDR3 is CASAPEAYNEQFF. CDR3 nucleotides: TGTGCTAGTGCCCCCGAAGCATACAATGAGCAGTTCTTC.